What follows are 2 T cell receptor beta chains derived from one specimen sequenced in a study of blood T cell repertoires in COVID-19. The protocol was immunoSEQ multiplex PCR, while the TCRdb copy is restricted to in-frame clones and leaves out a portion. The sample lists some 70,000 clones; 75% to 90% were seen once. Material: peripheral blood. The receptors here all came from a woman aged 80 or over with active COVID-19.

The gene calls are TRBV4-3 and TRBJ2-3; the match to TRBD2 covers 13 bases. Germline CDR1 LGHNA, CDR2 YSLEER. J was trimmed by 4 bases and V by 0 bases; bases with no gene match: 7. The CDR3 sequence is 18 residues long. CDR3 coding DNA: TGCGCCAGCAGCCAAGATAGGACTAGCGGGAGTGCCCCAGATACGCAGTATTTT. This sequence encodes CASSQDRTSGSAPDTQYF.

This chain connects TRBV29-1 to TRBJ2-7; 10 bases are shared with TRBD2. Germline assignment: CDR1 SQVTM and CDR2 ANQGSEA. CDR3 length: 14 residues. Trimming took 4 bases from V and 3 from J; bases not matched to a gene: 6. The CDR3 DNA follows: TGCAGCGTTGCCAAGACTAGCGGGTTCTACGAGCAGTACTTC. Its translation: CSVAKTSGFYEQYF.